This T cell receptor (beta chain) derives from a study of beta chain features in type 1 diabetes. The CDR3 loop spans 13 amino acids. Trimming removed 6 bases from V and 3 bases from J, with 11 bases in between. In germline, CDR1 is MDHEN, CDR2 SYDVKM. Expressed TCRB transcripts were sequenced because the entire RNA isolate underwent reverse transcription. Sequencing used immunoSEQ multiplex PCR; TCRdb keeps in-frame clones, though not all of them. The sample lists 300,000 to 350,000 clones; around 15% were seen once. The sample consisted of central memory CD4+ T cells from blood. The sequence derives from a man aged 30-40 years in good health. The chain employs TRBV28 and TRBJ1-2; no firm D call. The CDR3 sequence is CASSRFVDYGYTF. In DNA, the CDR3 is TGTGCCAGCAGCCGCTTTGTGGACTATGGCTACACCTTC.